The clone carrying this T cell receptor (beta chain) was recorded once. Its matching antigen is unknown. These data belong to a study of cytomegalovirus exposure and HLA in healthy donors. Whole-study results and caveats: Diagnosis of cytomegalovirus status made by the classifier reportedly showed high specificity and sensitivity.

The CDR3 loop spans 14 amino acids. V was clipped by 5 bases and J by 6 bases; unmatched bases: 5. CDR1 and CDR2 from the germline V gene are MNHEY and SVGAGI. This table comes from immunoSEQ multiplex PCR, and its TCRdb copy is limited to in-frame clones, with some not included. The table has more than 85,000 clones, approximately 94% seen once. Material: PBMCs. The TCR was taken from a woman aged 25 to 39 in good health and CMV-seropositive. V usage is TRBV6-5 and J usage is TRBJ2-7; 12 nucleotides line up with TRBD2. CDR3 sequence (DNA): TGTGCCAGCAGTCGGACTAGCGGGACGGGCGAGCAGTACTTC. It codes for CASSRTSGTGEQYF.